Here is one TCR beta chain with its context. Produced via immunoSEQ multiplex PCR; TCRdb's table is partial and in-frame only. The sample includes 250,000 to 300,000 clones, under 90% of them seen just once. This entry belongs to a study of blood T cell repertoires in COVID-19. The wider study: Sites in the United States, Italy and Spain provided acute and convalescent COVID-19 samples.

J lost 3 bases, V lost 5 bases, and 0 bases had no gene match. The CDR3 totals 12 residues. This clonotype originated in an older woman with active or convalescent COVID-19. The sequenced material came from peripheral blood. V is TRBV12-3 or TRBV12-4 and J is TRBJ2-5, with 7 bases lining up with TRBD1. The DNA for the CDR3 is TGTGCCAGCAGTCAGGGGGAAGAGACCCAGTACTTC. It specifies CASSQGEETQYF.